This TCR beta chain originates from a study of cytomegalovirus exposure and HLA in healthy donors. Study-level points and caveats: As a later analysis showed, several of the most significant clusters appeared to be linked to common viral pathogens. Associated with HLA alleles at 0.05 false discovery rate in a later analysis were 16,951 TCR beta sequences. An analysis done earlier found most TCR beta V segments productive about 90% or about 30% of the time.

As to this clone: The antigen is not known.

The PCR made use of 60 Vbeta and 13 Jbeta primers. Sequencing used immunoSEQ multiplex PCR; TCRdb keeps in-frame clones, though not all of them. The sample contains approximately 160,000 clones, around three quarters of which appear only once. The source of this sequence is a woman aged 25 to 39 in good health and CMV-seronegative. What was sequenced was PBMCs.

The CDR3 region has the DNA TGTGCCAGCAGCTTCACAGAGACCTACGAGCAGTACTTC. This sequence encodes CASSFTETYEQYF. The chain uses TRBV5-6 and TRBJ2-7; D gene unclear. The CDR3 is made up of 13 amino acids. Germline CDR1 reads SGHDT; CDR2 reads YYEEEE. V lost 2 bases to trimming and J lost 2 bases, with 8 bases between them.